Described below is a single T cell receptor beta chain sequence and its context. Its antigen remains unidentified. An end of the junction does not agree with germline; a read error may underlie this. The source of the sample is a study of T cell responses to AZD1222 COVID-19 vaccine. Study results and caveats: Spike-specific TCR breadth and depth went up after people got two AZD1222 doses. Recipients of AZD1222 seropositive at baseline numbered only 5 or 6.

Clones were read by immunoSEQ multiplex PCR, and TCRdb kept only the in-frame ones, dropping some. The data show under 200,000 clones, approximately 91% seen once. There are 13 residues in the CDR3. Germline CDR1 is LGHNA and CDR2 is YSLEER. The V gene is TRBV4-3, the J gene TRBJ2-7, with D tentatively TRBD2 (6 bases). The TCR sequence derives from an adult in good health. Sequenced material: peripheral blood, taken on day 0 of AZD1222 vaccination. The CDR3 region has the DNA TGCGCCAGCGGCCAAAGGAGGGGCAGCGAGCAGTACTTC. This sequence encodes CASGQRRGSEQYF.